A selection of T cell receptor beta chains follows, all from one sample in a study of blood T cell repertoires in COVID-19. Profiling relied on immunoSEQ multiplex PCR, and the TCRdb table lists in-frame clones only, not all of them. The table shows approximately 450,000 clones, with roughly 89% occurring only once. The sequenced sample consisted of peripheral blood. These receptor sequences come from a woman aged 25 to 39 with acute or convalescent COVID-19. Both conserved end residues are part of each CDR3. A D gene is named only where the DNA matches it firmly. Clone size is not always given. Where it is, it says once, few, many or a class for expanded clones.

CDR3: CAISEGGDTEAFF
DNA: TGTGCCATCAGTGAAGGAGGGGACACTGAAGCTTTCTTT
V: TRBV10-3
J: TRBJ1-1
size: .
D: .

CDR3: CASQDIPKRGFYNEQFF
DNA: TGTGCCAGCCAAGACATTCCTAAGCGGGGTTTTTACAATGAGCAGTTCTTC
V: TRBV2
J: TRBJ2-1
size: .
D: TRBD2

CDR3: CASRLTDMNTEAFF
DNA: TGTGCCAGCAGGCTAACAGATATGAACACTGAAGCTTTCTTT
V: TRBV11-2
J: TRBJ1-1
size: .
D: .

CDR3: CASSLANRSTYEQYF
DNA: TGCGCCAGCAGCTTGGCCAACAGGAGCACCTACGAGCAGTACTTC
V: TRBV5-1
J: TRBJ2-7
size: .
D: .

CDR3: CASSDRVGRGLSYEQYF
DNA: TGTGCCAGCAGTGACAGGGTAGGCAGGGGCTTGTCCTACGAGCAGTACTTC
V: TRBV6-4
J: TRBJ2-7
size: .
D: .

CDR3: CASSITTGLAGAYNEQFF
DNA: TGTGCCAGTAGTATCACCACAGGACTAGCGGGGGCCTACAATGAGCAGTTCTTC
V: TRBV19
J: TRBJ2-1
size: .
D: TRBD2

CDR3: CASRASLRGTEAFF
DNA: TGTGCCAGCAGAGCCTCCCTAAGGGGCACTGAAGCTTTCTTT
V: TRBV28
J: TRBJ1-1
size: once
D: .

CDR3: CASSPGTGDKTQYF
DNA: TGCGCCAGCAGTCCCGGGACAGGGGATAAGACCCAGTACTTC
V: TRBV5-1
J: TRBJ2-5
size: few
D: TRBD1

CDR3: CASSQAGALTDTQYF
DNA: TGTGCCAGCAGCCAGGCGGGGGCCCTCACAGATACGCAGTATTTT
V: TRBV3-1/TRBV3-2
J: TRBJ2-3
size: .
D: .

CDR3: CASSRQGIKPIYF
DNA: TGTGCCAGCAGTCGACAGGGGATTAAGCCCATATATTTT
V: TRBV28
J: TRBJ1-3
size: .
D: TRBD1

CDR3: CASSSQGTQFF
DNA: TGTGCCAGCAGCTCCCAGGGGACGCAGTTCTTC
V: TRBV11-2
J: TRBJ2-1
size: .
D: .

CDR3: CATSDSNRVRWETQYF
DNA: TGTGCCACCAGTGATTCAAACAGGGTACGGTGGGAGACCCAGTACTTC
V: TRBV24-1
J: TRBJ2-5
size: .
D: .

CDR3: CASSLWGGTSYEQYF
DNA: TGTGCCAGCAGTTTATGGGGAGGAACCTCCTACGAGCAGTACTTC
V: TRBV28
J: TRBJ2-7
size: .
D: .

CDR3: CASSEGLAESTDTQYF
DNA: TGTGCCAGCAGTGAAGGGCTAGCTGAAAGCACAGATACGCAGTATTTT
V: TRBV2
J: TRBJ2-3
size: .
D: .

CDR3: CASSPYSPSRVDHEQYF
DNA: TGCGCCAGCAGCCCTTACTCCCCCTCTCGGGTCGACCACGAGCAGTACTTC
V: TRBV4-1
J: TRBJ2-7
size: .
D: .

CDR3: CASSPDRELDETQYF
DNA: TGTGCCAGCAGTCCGGACAGGGAACTCGATGAGACCCAGTACTTC
V: TRBV27
J: TRBJ2-5
size: .
D: TRBD1

CDR3: CASSSSRTVHSEQYF
DNA: TGTGCCAGCAGCTCGTCTCGGACAGTTCACTCCGAGCAGTACTTC
V: TRBV5-4
J: TRBJ2-7
size: .
D: .

CDR3: CASSLTGSTEAFF
DNA: TGTGCCAGCAGTTTAACAGGGAGCACTGAAGCTTTCTTT
V: TRBV2
J: TRBJ1-1
size: few
D: .

CDR3: CASSFLQNFNTGELFF
DNA: TGTGCCAGCAGTTTTTTACAGAACTTCAACACCGGGGAGCTGTTTTTT
V: TRBV6-5
J: TRBJ2-2
size: .
D: .

CDR3: CASNEGSTDTQYF
DNA: TGCGCCAGCAACGAGGGAAGCACAGATACGCAGTATTTT
V: TRBV5-1
J: TRBJ2-3
size: .
D: .

CDR3: CASSARGRVDGYTF
DNA: TGTGCCAGCAGCGCAAGGGGGCGCGTGGATGGCTACACCTTC
V: TRBV9
J: TRBJ1-2
size: .
D: TRBD1

CDR3: CASLNGGSPLHF
DNA: TGCGCCAGCCTCAACGGGGGTTCACCCCTCCACTTT
V: TRBV10-2
J: TRBJ1-6
size: .
D: .

CDR3: CASSSMTGGLNNEQFF
DNA: TGTGCCAGCAGTTCTATGACCGGGGGGCTGAACAATGAGCAGTTCTTC
V: TRBV6-5
J: TRBJ2-1
size: once
D: .

CDR3: CASIGGHNTEAFF
DNA: TGTGCCAGCATTGGAGGGCATAACACTGAAGCTTTCTTT
V: TRBV12-3/TRBV12-4
J: TRBJ1-1
size: .
D: .

CDR3: CASSLIAGPQETQYF
DNA: TGTGCCAGCAGCTTAATCGCGGGACCGCAAGAGACCCAGTACTTC
V: TRBV7-3
J: TRBJ2-5
size: .
D: .

CDR3: CASRRVGDGGFTDTQYF
DNA: TGTGCCAGCAGGAGGGTCGGGGACGGGGGGTTCACAGATACGCAGTATTTT
V: TRBV27
J: TRBJ2-3
size: .
D: TRBD2

CDR3: CASNKDRTFGSEAFF
DNA: TGTGCCAGTAATAAGGACAGGACATTTGGCTCTGAAGCTTTCTTT
V: TRBV19
J: TRBJ1-1
size: .
D: TRBD1

CDR3: CASSELIIAGVYEQYF
DNA: TGTGCCAGCAGTGAATTGATCATAGCGGGGGTTTACGAGCAGTACTTC
V: TRBV25-1
J: TRBJ2-7
size: .
D: TRBD2

CDR3: CASSIPDRVRSYGYTF
DNA: TGTGCCAGTAGTATCCCCGACAGGGTGAGGTCCTATGGCTACACCTTC
V: TRBV19
J: TRBJ1-2
size: .
D: TRBD1

CDR3: CASSSDRLSYNEQFF
DNA: TGTGCCAGCTCATCCGACAGGCTGTCCTACAATGAGCAGTTCTTC
V: TRBV18
J: TRBJ2-1
size: .
D: .

CDR3: CASGSGVSYEQYF
DNA: TGTGCCAGCGGGTCGGGTGTTTCCTACGAGCAGTACTTC
V: TRBV2
J: TRBJ2-7
size: .
D: .

CDR3: CASSQEWTGGQETQYF
DNA: TGCGCCAGCAGCCAAGAGTGGACAGGGGGTCAAGAGACCCAGTACTTC
V: TRBV4-1
J: TRBJ2-5
size: .
D: TRBD1

CDR3: CASSFLPVPEAFF
DNA: TGTGCCAGCAGTTTCCTCCCGGTGCCTGAAGCTTTCTTT
V: TRBV28
J: TRBJ1-1
size: .
D: .

CDR3: CASSVAKYTGELFF
DNA: TGTGCCAGCAGCGTAGCCAAATACACCGGGGAGCTGTTTTTT
V: TRBV9
J: TRBJ2-2
size: once
D: .

CDR3: CASSLAGRKTQYF
DNA: TGTGCCAGCAGCTTAGCGGGGAGGAAGACCCAGTACTTC
V: TRBV7-9
J: TRBJ2-5
size: .
D: .

CDR3: CASSVQGEGSYEQYF
DNA: TGCGCCAGCAGCGTACAGGGGGAAGGATCCTACGAGCAGTACTTC
V: TRBV5-1
J: TRBJ2-7
size: .
D: TRBD1